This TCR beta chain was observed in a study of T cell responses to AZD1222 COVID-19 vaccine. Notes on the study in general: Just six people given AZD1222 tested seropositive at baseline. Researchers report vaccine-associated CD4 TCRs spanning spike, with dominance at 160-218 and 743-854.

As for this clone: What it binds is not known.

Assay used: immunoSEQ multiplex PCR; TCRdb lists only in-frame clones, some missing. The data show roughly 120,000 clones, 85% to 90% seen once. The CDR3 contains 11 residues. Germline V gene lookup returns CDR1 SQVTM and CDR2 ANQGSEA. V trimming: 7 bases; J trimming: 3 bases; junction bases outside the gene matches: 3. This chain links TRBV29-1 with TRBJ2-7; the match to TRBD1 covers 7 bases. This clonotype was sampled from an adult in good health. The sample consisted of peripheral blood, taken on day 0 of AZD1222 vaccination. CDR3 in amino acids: CSAGDSYEQYF. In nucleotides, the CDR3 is TGCAGCGCCGGGGACAGCTACGAGCAGTACTTC.